This T cell receptor beta chain is drawn from a study of T cell responses to AZD1222 COVID-19 vaccine. Regarding the study as a whole: Receipt of two AZD1222 doses was followed by a rise in Spike-specific TCR breadth and depth. With dominance at 160-218 and 743-854, vaccine-associated CD4 TCRs spanned spike. At study baseline, merely several AZD1222 recipients were seropositive. Among the donors, most were white British and more were female, and clonal diversity was possibly underestimated.

The method was immunoSEQ multiplex PCR; TCRdb's version includes in-frame clones alone and lacks a portion of them. The sample consists of some 150,000 clones, approximately 85% of them appearing once. On this clone itself: The antigen remains undetermined.

V lost 4 bases and J 6 bases, leaving 19 bases between the germline ends. Germline assignment: CDR1 SGHNT and CDR2 YYREEE (reference sequence). The CDR3 length is 15 residues. J is TRBJ1-2 and V is TRBV5-4, with TRBD1 as a possible D gene (5 bases). The origin of this receptor is an adult who received the MenACWY meningococcal vaccine as a control. The material was peripheral blood, obtained 28 days after the second dose of the MenACWY control vaccine. In DNA, the CDR3 is TGTGCCAGCAGCCCGGTGGGGGTTACTTTTAATGGCTACACCTTC. Its translation is CASSPVGVTFNGYTF.